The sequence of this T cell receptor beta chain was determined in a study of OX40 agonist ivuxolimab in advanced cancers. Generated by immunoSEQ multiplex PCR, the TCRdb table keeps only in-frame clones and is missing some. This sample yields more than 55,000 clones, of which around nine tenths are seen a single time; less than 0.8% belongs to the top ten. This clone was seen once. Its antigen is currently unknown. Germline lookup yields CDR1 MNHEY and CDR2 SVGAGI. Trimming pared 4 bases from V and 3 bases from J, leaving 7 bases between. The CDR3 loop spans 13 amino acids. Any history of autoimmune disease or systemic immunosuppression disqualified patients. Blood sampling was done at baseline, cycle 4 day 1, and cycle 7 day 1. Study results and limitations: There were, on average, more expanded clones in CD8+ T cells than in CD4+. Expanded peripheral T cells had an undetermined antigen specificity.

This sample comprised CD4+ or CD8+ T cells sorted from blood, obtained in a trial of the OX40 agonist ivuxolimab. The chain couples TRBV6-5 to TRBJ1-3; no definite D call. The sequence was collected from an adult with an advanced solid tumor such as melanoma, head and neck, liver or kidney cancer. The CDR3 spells CASSSTFGNTIYF. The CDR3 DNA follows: TGTGCCAGCAGTTCTACCTTTGGAAACACCATATATTTT.